Sequencing of this T cell receptor beta chain was carried out in a study of shared clonotypes between healthy human individuals (TCRdb year 2020). At the level of the whole study: Three men and a couple of women, aged 18 to 49 years, made up the cohort. Per donor, three plates each were used for CD4 naive and CD4 memory, two for CD8 naive, and one for CD8 memory. Per donor, leukapheresis produced somewhere between about 0.94 and 9 billion PBMCs. Blood TCR repertoires of five healthy adults were deeply sequenced to estimate repertoire size and the extent of clonotype sharing between individuals. To increase sequencing depth and limit assay-specific biases, TCR repertoire library preparation and sequencing were carried out by different laboratories using diverse techniques.

This clone was counted once. Which antigen it targets is not known. Nothing much larger sits one base from this clone, and base qualities are not available. TCR CDR3 regions were amplified from genomic DNA by multiplex PCR using the deep immunoSEQ assay. For each cell subset, the extracted genomic DNA was distributed evenly across all wells of several immunoSEQ 96-well plates, and each plate served as one replicate. For sorted subsets, each replicate PCR was loaded with 200 ng genomic DNA, equivalent to about 30,000 T cell genomes. The purified libraries were quantified using a Qubit 3.0 fluorometer, sized with a Bioanalyzer 2100, and then quantified again using the KAPA Library Quantification kit. Every immunoSEQ 96-well plate was sequenced on a separate single-read 150-cycle Illumina NextSeq 550 flow cell. In the original analysis: Because the immunoSEQ output included only junctional sequences and no quality scores, the filtering could not be the same as the filtering used for full-length reads. Sequences were annotated with PyIR, a Python wrapper for IgBLAST v1.9, using IMGT germline references to assign V/J genes and CDR3. Reads were removed for weak V/J assignments (E-value above 1e-6), missing CDR3, stop codons, out-of-frame junctions, or ambiguous translated residues. V3J clonotypes were defined by identical inferred V gene, J gene, and CDR3 amino acid sequence. Percentage overlap between repertoires was calculated by dividing the number of shared unique clonotypes by the size of the smaller repertoire. Three approaches were used to assess repertoire richness: RTK rarefaction, the Chao1 estimator, and Recon v2.1 estimates of unobserved clonotypes. OLGA was used to compute generation probabilities for all TCRbeta clonotypes that the gDNA method yielded from several donors. Entries here come from immuneACCESS through TCRdb and include only in-frame sequences with V and J called. Some clones fail to appear in such tables; in the studies checked, an unresolved V gene covers under half of the shortfall, and the cause of the remainder is unknown. V and J calls and clone size are those listed in that table; D and trimming were worked out from the DNA. A total of under 350,000 clones appear in this sample, more than 75% of them only once. The ten largest make up under 20% of the sample.

Donors were healthy HIV-negative adults with no recently reported acute infections or vaccinations. Every donor was a Caucasian adult living in Nashville, Tennessee, USA. The CD8 memory samples were a combination of magnetically selected CD45RO+ cells and CCR7-negative CD45RA+ effector memory (TemRA) cells. After blood collection by leukapheresis, PBMCs were isolated using Ficoll-Histopaque density gradient centrifugation and then cryopreserved in the vapor phase of liquid nitrogen. Analytical flow cytometry was used to check the purity and quantity of each magnetically sorted T cell population. Genomic DNA was isolated from every sorted fraction and measured by UV absorbance on a Nanodrop 2000c. Overall study outcomes, separate from this receptor: Rarefaction of sorted-subset datasets indicated incomplete sequencing despite the large sequencing depth. Approximately 5% of naive CD4, roughly 3.6% of naive CD8, about 2.5% of memory CD4, and 0.4% of memory CD8 clonotypes were shared across several donors. Larger estimated clonotype richness was generally found for naive subsets than for memory subsets. Sampling was limited to blood, and TCR repertoires in tissue likely differ from TCR repertoires in blood. Based on pairwise subsampling, the degree of clonotype sharing among donors was expected to be affected by sequencing depth. The genetic and exposure-history diversity represented was limited by the small number of donors. Clonotypes shared by all four sorted-subset donors showed higher generation probabilities than non-shared clonotypes.

The receptor's source is a young man in good health. Sequenced sample: memory CD8+ T cells sorted from blood. What this sample's cell subset or site label stands for: CD45RO+ cells pooled with CCR7-negative TemRA cells.

The CDR3 here reads CASSAAGGSSYNEQFF. Here is the DNA: TGTGCCAGCAGTGCGGCGGGGGGAAGCTCCTACAATGAGCAGTTCTTC. The sequence joins TRBV2 to TRBJ2-1; 8 bases in the middle match TRBD2. CDR1 is given as SNHLY and CDR2 as FYNNEI, both from the germline V gene. V lost 4 bases and J lost 0 bases, and the count of bases not matched to a germline gene is 5. The CDR3 starts with the cysteine, ends with the phenylalanine, and has 16 residues. Only the CDR3 DNA is retained, 48 bases long and in frame from the first base. With the portions outside the CDR3 filled from the reference TRBV2 and TRBJ2-1 genes, the complete variable region becomes EPEVTQTPSHQVTQMGQEVILRCVPISNHLYFYWYRQILGQKVEFLVSFYNNEISEKSEIFDDQFSVERPDGSNFTLKIRSTKLEDSAMYFCASSAAGGSSYNEQFFGPGTRLTVL.